The present TCR beta chain was sequenced within a study of blood T cell repertoires in COVID-19 (TCRdb year 2020). Turning to the overall study: The collaborator samples originated in the United States, Italy and Spain and spanned the acute and convalescent phases of COVID-19. The prospective study material was composed of cDNA or gDNA derived from T cells, B-cell-depleted T cells, or PBMCs. Subjects who had been exposed to COVID-19, were actively infected with it, or had recovered from it provided the deeply sampled blood TCRbeta repertoires that made up the dataset. The repertoires were made available in a free public database intended to serve as a resource for research on the immune response to SARS-CoV-2. The samples were drawn from the first 160 participants of the ongoing ImmuneRACE study and from 950 to 1,500 subjects provided by 6 global collaborators. A de-identified subject ID, COVID-19 status, age in years and sex were almost always included in the sample metadata. Where available, HLA class I and class II types were obtained from metadata supplied by the sample provider rather than from assay-based typing. Points the paper makes about the study in general: Clinical and demographic metadata were provided uncurated, with the amount varying by source and participant.

In the prospective study, participants were roughly 18 to 89 years old, resided in about two dozen geographic areas of the United States, and were enrolled through a virtual design. Cohort assignment in the prospective study relied on participant-reported clinical history from a screening survey and a study questionnaire. For ImmuneRACE Cohort 3, a participant was defined as recovered based on two consecutive negative NP/OP PCR tests, clearance by a healthcare professional, or resolution of symptoms. Each participant in the prospective study had whole blood, serum and a nasopharyngeal or oropharyngeal swab collected by mobile phlebotomists. Additional blood draws and questionnaires over an approximately 2-month period could optionally be provided by prospective study participants. Blood samples from the prospective study were shipped frozen or at room temperature prior to DNA extraction. Via the germline V gene, CDR1 is SNHLY and CDR2 FYNNEI. The V and J ends are trimmed by 7 bases and 2 bases, leaving 12 bases between them. The CDR3 starts with the cysteine, ends with the phenylalanine, and has 14 residues. Solely the CDR3 DNA is kept, with 42 bases framed from the first base.

TCRbeta CDR3 regions were amplified from genomic DNA using the immunoSEQ Assay, a bias-controlled multiplex PCR. The authors' analysis ran thus. Within the assay, amplification of reference gene primers was used to estimate how many nucleated cells each sample contained. To quantify the absolute abundance of each unique TCRbeta CDR3 rearrangement, sequence reads were collapsed and filtered. Productive Simpson clonality was computed per sample as the square root of Simpson's diversity index over productive rearrangements. TCRdb took over this immuneACCESS table, retaining in-frame rearrangements with V and J assigned. Such tables are incomplete; in checked studies, under half of the missing clones stem from an unresolved V gene, and the remainder is unexplained. V and J calls and clone size are given by that table; D and trimming were obtained from the DNA. The table for this sample lists 400,000 to 450,000 clones; 75% to 90% of them were counted only once. The ten largest make up roughly 1.1% of the sample.

With respect to this clone: Its target antigen remains unknown. No much larger clone exists at a distance of one base, and base qualities are not known.

Sequencing was done on a sample of PBMCs or T cells enriched from blood (not recorded which). This sequence originates from a man in his thirties or forties who had recovered from COVID-19. The chain was built from TRBV2 and TRBJ2-1; D gene: possibly TRBD2, on 6 matching bases. The CDR3 in this case is CASIRREAYNEQFF. In nucleotide form, the sequence is TGTGCCAGCATAAGAAGGGAGGCCTACAATGAGCAGTTCTTC.